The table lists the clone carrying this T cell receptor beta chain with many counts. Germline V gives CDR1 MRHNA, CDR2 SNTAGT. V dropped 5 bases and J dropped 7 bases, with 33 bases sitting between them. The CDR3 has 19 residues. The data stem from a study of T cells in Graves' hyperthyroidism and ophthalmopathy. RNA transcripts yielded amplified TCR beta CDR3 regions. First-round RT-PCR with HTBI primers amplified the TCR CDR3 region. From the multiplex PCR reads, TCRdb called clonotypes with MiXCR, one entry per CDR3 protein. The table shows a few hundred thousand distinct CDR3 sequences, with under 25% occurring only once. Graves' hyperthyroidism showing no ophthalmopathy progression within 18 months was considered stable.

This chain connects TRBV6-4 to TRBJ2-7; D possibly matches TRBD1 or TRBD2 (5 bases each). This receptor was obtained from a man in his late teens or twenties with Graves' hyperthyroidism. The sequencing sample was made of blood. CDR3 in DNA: TGTGCCAGCAGTCCTCAATCTCCCGGGACCGAAGTTGGAGTGGCAGAGCAGTACTTC. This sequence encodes CASSPQSPGTEVGVAEQYF.